This TCR beta chain is from a study of blood T cell repertoires in COVID-19 (dated by TCRdb to 2019 to 2021). With respect to the entire study: Collaborator samples came from the United States, Italy and Spain and covered acute and convalescent phases of COVID-19. The material from the prospective study consisted of cDNA or gDNA derived from T cells, B-cell-depleted T cells, or PBMCs. Where HLA class I and class II types were available, the types were taken from metadata supplied by the sample provider, not from assay-based typing. The dataset comprised deeply sampled blood TCRbeta repertoires from subjects exposed to, actively infected with, or recovered from COVID-19. Samples were obtained from the ongoing ImmuneRACE study (first 160 participants) and from 1,254 subjects provided by 6 global collaborators. Nearly every sample came with metadata listing a de-identified subject ID, COVID-19 status, age in years and sex. The repertoires were released in a freely available public database meant as a resource for research on the immune response to SARS-CoV-2. General findings and caveats noted by the study authors: Clinical and demographic metadata were provided uncurated, with the amount varying by source and participant.

TCRbeta CDR3 regions were amplified from genomic DNA by means of the immunoSEQ Assay, a bias-controlled multiplex PCR. The paper's data handling went like this. The number of nucleated cells in each sample was estimated from the amplification of reference gene primers within the assay. Sequence reads were collapsed and filtered to measure the absolute abundance of every unique TCRbeta CDR3 rearrangement. For each sample, productive Simpson clonality was calculated by taking the square root of Simpson's diversity index across productive rearrangements. TCRdb limited this immuneACCESS table to in-frame rearrangements with V and J called. A share of clones is missing; checked studies link under half to unresolved V genes, and the rest is unexplained. For V, J and clone size, that table is used; D and trimming come from the DNA. The sample has 55,000 to 90,000 clones on record, 75% to 95% of them singletons. Around 12% of the sample is held by the ten biggest clonotypes.

Relative to germline, V is 8 bases shorter and J is 4 bases shorter, with 14 bases between their ends. Per the germline V gene, SNHLY is the CDR1 and FYNNEI is the CDR2. The CDR3 contains 14 residues, cysteine and phenylalanine counted. This entry keeps only the CDR3 DNA: 42 bases, framed from base 1. Each collaborating institution followed its own protocols to collect whole blood in K2EDTA tubes. For TCRbeta analysis, collaborators shipped samples as frozen whole blood, isolated PBMCs, or DNA extracted from either of those sample types. For this clone: No cognate antigen has been identified for it. Qualities for individual bases were not recorded, and no much larger clone is one base off.

This receptor chain uses TRBV2 and TRBJ2-2, and possibly TRBD2, on 5 matching bases. The receptor's source is a human donor with active COVID-19. The donor label of this sample is uncertain. Sequencing was carried out using peripheral blood. The CDR3 has the sequence CASGIGGSTGELFF. In nucleotide form, the sequence is TGTGCCAGCGGAATAGGCGGGTCCACCGGGGAGCTGTTTTTT.